This T cell receptor (beta chain) was recorded in a study of shared clonotypes between healthy human individuals. Regarding the study as a whole: Compared with memory subsets, naive subsets generally had larger estimated richness.

Libraries were prepared by immunoSEQ multiplex PCR; TCRdb keeps only in-frame clonotypes and omits some of them. Counted here are a few hundred thousand clones, approximately 97% occurring once; the ten biggest clones make up around 0.058%. Partitioning of CD4+ cells yielded a CD45RA+ naive subset and a CD45RA-negative memory subset. The CDR3 is 13 amino acids. V was shortened by 3 bases and J by 5 bases, with 10 bases between the two germline ends. Germline V CDR1 and CDR2: MDHEN, SYDVKM. In regard to this clone: Its cognate antigen is unknown.

The sequenced sample consisted of naive CD4+ T cells sorted from blood. The subset denotes: CD45RA+ positively selected. The gene calls are TRBV28 and TRBJ2-5; D ambiguous. This clonotype originated in a woman in her 30s in good health. Here the CDR3 reads CASSFGPSETQYF. The CDR3 DNA is TGTGCCAGCAGTTTTGGGCCTTCCGAGACCCAGTACTTC.